This T cell receptor (beta chain) emerged from a study of CD8 T cells in Susac syndrome (dated by TCRdb to between 2018 and 2020). About the study as a whole: Repertoire sequencing was used to test whether CD8+ T cell activation and differentiation in Susac syndrome was antigen driven. The clonality of the CD8+ T cell repertoire was compared across approximately twelve healthy donors, some 14 Susac syndrome patients and fewer than 16 multiple sclerosis patients. What the research found in general, with its limitations: The number of individuals in the TCR sequencing and HLA analysis was recognized as being relatively small.

A word on this clonotype: What antigen it recognizes has not been identified. Base qualities were left out, and no much larger clone turns up one base away.

Peripheral blood CD8+ and CD4+ T cells from healthy donors, Susac syndrome patients and multiple sclerosis patients were profiled using high-throughput TCR beta sequencing. The healthy donors served as controls matched for age and sex. Bulk CD8+ and CD4+ T cells were purified magnetically by negative isolation, whereas CD8+ TEMRA cells were enriched by FACS. Blood was collected in EDTA tubes and processed within 24 hours, with PBMCs isolated through density gradient centrifugation. PBMCs intended for TCR sequencing were cryopreserved in liquid nitrogen and were subsequently thawed in a 37 degrees C water bath. A purity of at least 90% was achieved for sorted or isolated CD4+, CD8+ and CD8+ TEMRA cells. Unmatched junction bases come to 7, with V trimmed by 5 bases and J by 2 bases. CDR1 is given as SEHNR and CDR2 as FQNEAQ, both from the germline V gene (reference sequence). The CDR3 goes from the cysteine to the phenylalanine over 15 residues. The retained sequence is limited to the CDR3, 45 bases, with the frame set at the first base.

RNA was extracted using the RNeasy kit, and roughly 0.5 to 1 microgram was reverse transcribed with random hexamers. The immunoSEQ multiplex PCR assay, covering 54 Vbeta and 13 Jbeta segments, was used to amplify TCR beta CDR3 regions. PCR amplification bias was corrected by using a synthetic template baseline for primer optimization and computational correction. Regarding the original processing steps: Reads were annotated to V, D and J genes per IMGT and analyzed with immunoSEQ Analyzer, keeping only productive sequences. Clonality was computed as one minus Shannon entropy normalized by log2 of the number of productive unique sequences. For each patient and control, public and private clones were evaluated among the 100 most prevalent clones. Clones were defined as Susac-specific if absent from the healthy and MS cohorts, from more than 900 published viral clones and from other ImmuneACCESS disease sequences. In-frame beta chains were kept once TCRdb had trimmed the public reads at Q25 with fastp and called clones with MiXCR. When rows share a CDR3 protein, they turn into one entry using the most common DNA and genes. The V and J calls come from TCRdb's annotation, not from the publication. Within this sample are 130,000 to 150,000 distinct CDR3 sequences, with about 94% of them counted one time only. Of the sample, 0.27% is held by the ten largest clones.

The chain employs TRBV7-9 and TRBJ2-3, with 7 junctional bases fitting TRBD2. Material for sequencing was CD8+ T cells from PBMCs. The TCR originated in a human donor in good health. The DNA sequence follows: TGTGCCAGCAGCCCCGCTAGCGGAATCACAGATACGCAGTATTTT. This codes for CASSPASGITDTQYF.